This TCR beta chain is drawn from a study of OX40 agonist ivuxolimab in advanced cancers. General notes on the study: Ivuxolimab was an agonistic, fully human IgG2 monoclonal antibody directed against OX40 (CD134), a costimulatory receptor. Peripheral TCRbeta sequencing aimed to test whether ivuxolimab altered TCR sequence diversity and caused clonal T-cell expansion. Of the 50 to 55 dose-escalation patients, hepatocellular carcinoma was present in about 20, melanoma in around 15, renal cell carcinoma in 9 and head and neck cancer in 9. In the dose-escalation cohort, more than 75% of patients were male, and the mean age was approximately 55 years, with a range of about 23 to 85. Intravenous ivuxolimab was administered to patients every 2 weeks at six dose levels: 0.01, 0.1, 0.3, 1.5, 3 and 10 mg/kg. Partial responses were achieved by three dose-escalation patients, of whom one had hepatocellular carcinoma and two had cutaneous melanoma. Patients were allowed to have had prior anti-PD-1, anti-PD-L1 or anti-CTLA-4 therapy, and approximately 39% of the dose-escalation patients had been treated with checkpoint inhibitors. The monotherapy dose-escalation portion (N of about 50 patients) of the phase I ivuxolimab trial is reported in the paper.

General conclusions and limits of the study: Clonal expansion of both CD4+ and CD8+ blood T cells was observed from baseline to week 6 at doses 0.1 to 3.0 mg/kg. Low levels of normalized T-cell clonal expansion were also shown by some nonresponding patients. Antigen specificity was not determined for the clonally expanded peripheral T cells. After ivuxolimab, CD8+ T cells had more expanded clones than CD4+ T cells on average. In partial responders in the 0.1-3.0 mg/kg groups, normalized peripheral clonal expansion was found to be among the lowest, especially among CD8+ T cells.

The CDR3 starts with the cysteine, ends with the phenylalanine, and has 17 residues. This entry keeps only the CDR3 DNA: 51 bases, framed from base 1. Trimming leaves V shorter by 5 bases and J shorter by 6 bases, with the junction holding 11 bases beyond the gene matches. For CDR1 and CDR2, the germline V gene (reference sequence) lists MNHEY and SMNVEV. Genomic DNA was isolated from the sorted cells so that the TCRbeta CDR3 region could be sequenced. The immunoSEQ Assay was used to sequence the TCRbeta CDR3 regions. TCRdb obtained this table from immuneACCESS and retained in-frame rearrangements with V and J assigned. These tables miss some clones; where compared with another copy, unresolved V genes account for less than half of the shortfall, and the remainder is unexplained. The sample includes approximately 130,000 clones, with 90% to 95% observed a single time. The ten biggest clones cover approximately 0.93% of the sample.

Patients with autoimmune disease history or receiving systemic immunosuppression were excluded from the trial. In every dose cohort, peripheral blood was drawn for TCR sequencing at baseline, cycle 4 day 1, and cycle 7 day 1. The samples were drawn from a first-in-human, open-label, multicenter phase I dose-escalation trial of ivuxolimab. The trial enrolled adults with locally advanced or metastatic head and neck squamous cell, hepatocellular, melanoma or renal cell carcinoma. CD4+ and CD8+ T cells were sorted separately from peripheral blood before TCR sequencing. Note on this clone: The target of this receptor is not known. It has no much larger one-base neighbor in the sample; base qualities were not kept.

The TCR comes from an adult with an advanced solid tumor such as melanoma, head and neck, liver or kidney cancer. Recombination joined TRBV27 with TRBJ2-1, with 12 bases aligning to TRBD2. Sequenced material: CD4+ or CD8+ T cells sorted from blood, taken in a trial of the OX40 agonist ivuxolimab. The DNA sequence is TGTGCCAGCAGTCCCCGCCCCCTAGCGGGGGGGCCCAATGAGCAGTTCTTC. Its translation reads: CASSPRPLAGGPNEQFF.